This TCR beta chain was recovered during a study of shared clonotypes between healthy human individuals. Background on the study: Each donor's CD4 naive and CD4 memory cells filled three plates apiece, CD8 naive two, and CD8 memory one.

For each subset, genomic DNA was distributed in equal portions over several immunoSEQ plates. The table came from immunoSEQ multiplex PCR; TCRdb's copy has only in-frame clones and leaves some out. The data show around 700,000 clones, around 72% seen once. Trimming cost V 1 base and J 5 bases; bases outside gene matches: 6. In germline, CDR1 is SGHRS, CDR2 YFSETQ. The CDR3 is 16 residues long. The sample was memory CD4+ T cells sorted from blood. Subset denoted: CD45RA-negative fraction. The chain uses TRBV5-1 and TRBJ2-3, with 11 bases aligning to TRBD2. This sequence was found in a woman in her 30s in good health. The CDR3 reads CASSLLLAGVKDTQYF. The CDR3 DNA is TGCGCCAGCAGCTTGTTACTAGCGGGAGTGAAAGATACGCAGTATTTT.